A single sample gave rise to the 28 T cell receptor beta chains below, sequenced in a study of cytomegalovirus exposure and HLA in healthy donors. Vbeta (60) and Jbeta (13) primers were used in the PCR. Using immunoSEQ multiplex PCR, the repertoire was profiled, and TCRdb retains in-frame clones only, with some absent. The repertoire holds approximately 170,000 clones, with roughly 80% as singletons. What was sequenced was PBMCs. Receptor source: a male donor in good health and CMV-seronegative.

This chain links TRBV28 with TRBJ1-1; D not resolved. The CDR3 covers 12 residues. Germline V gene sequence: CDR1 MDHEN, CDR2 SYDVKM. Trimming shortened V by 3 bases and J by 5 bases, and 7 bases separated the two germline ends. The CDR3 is CASSFLGTEAFF. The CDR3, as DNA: TGTGCCAGCAGTTTTCTCGGTACTGAAGCTTTCTTT.

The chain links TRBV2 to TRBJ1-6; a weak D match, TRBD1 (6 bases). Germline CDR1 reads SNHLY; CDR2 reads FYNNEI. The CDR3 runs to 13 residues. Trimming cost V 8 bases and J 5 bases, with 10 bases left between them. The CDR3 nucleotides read TGTGCCAGCGGGACACGAAATAATTCACCCCTCCACTTT. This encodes CASGTRNNSPLHF. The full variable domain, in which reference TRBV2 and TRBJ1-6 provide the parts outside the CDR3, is EPEVTQTPSHQVTQMGQEVILRCVPISNHLYFYWYRQILGQKVEFLVSFYNNEISEKSEIFDDQFSVERPDGSNFTLKIRSTKLEDSAMYFCASGTRNNSPLHFGNGTRLTVT.

The CDR3, as DNA: TGTGCCAGCAGCTTGTGGGGCTCAGGGGTATCCCTTACAGATACGCAGTATTTT. Its translation: CASSLWGSGVSLTDTQYF. The rearrangement links TRBV5-6 to TRBJ2-3; perhaps TRBD1 as D (6 bases). Germline V gene lookup returns CDR1 SGHDT and CDR2 YYEEEE. The CDR3 runs 18 residues. The ends were cut back, 1 base at V and 3 bases at J, with 21 bases in the middle.

This chain's CDR3 is CAVQGVYEQYF. The CDR3 coding sequence is TGTGCCGTACAGGGGGTATACGAGCAGTACTTC. The V gene is TRBV6-5, the J gene TRBJ2-5; 8 bases agree with TRBD1. With the DNA end fitting TRBJ2-7 better, the J assignment may be wrong. Germline values: CDR1 MNHEY, CDR2 SVGAGI. The CDR3 is 11 amino acids.

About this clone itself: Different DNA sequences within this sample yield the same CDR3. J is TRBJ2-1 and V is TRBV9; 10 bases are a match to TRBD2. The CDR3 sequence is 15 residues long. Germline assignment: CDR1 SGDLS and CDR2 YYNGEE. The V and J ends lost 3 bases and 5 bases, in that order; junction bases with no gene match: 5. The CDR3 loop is CASSARLAGDNEQFF. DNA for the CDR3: TGTGCCAGCAGCGCGAGACTAGCGGGTGACAATGAGCAGTTCTTC.

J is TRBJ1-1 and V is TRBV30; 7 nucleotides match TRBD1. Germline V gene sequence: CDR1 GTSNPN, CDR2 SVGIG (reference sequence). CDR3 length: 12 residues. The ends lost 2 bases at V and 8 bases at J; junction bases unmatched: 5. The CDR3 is CAWSSDRVEAFF. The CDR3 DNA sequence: TGTGCCTGGAGTTCCGACAGGGTGGAAGCTTTCTTT.

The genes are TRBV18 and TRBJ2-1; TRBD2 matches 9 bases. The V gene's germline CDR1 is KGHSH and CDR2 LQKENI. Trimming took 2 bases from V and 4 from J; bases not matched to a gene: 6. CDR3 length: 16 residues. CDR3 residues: CASSPWGSGRYNEQFF. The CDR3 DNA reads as TGTGCCAGCTCACCATGGGGTAGCGGGAGATACAATGAGCAGTTCTTC.

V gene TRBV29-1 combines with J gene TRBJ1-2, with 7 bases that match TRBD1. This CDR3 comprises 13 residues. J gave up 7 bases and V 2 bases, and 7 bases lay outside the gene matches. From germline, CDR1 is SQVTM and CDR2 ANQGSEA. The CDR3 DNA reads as TGCAGCGTTGAACTTACACAGGGGTCTGGCTACACCTTC. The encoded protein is CSVELTQGSGYTF.

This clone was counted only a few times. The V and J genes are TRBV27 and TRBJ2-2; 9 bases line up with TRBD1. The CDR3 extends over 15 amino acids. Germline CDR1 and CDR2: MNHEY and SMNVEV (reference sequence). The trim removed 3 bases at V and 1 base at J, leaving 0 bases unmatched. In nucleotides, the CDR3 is TGTGCCAGCAGTTTGGACAGGGGGAACACCGGGGAGCTGTTTTTT. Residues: CASSLDRGNTGELFF.

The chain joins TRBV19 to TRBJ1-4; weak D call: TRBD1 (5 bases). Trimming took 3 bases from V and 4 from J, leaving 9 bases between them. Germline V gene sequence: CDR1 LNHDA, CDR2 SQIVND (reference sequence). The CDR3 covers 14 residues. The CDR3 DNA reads TGTGCCAGTAGTATCCCAGGGTTTAATGAAAAACTGTTTTTT. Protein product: CASSIPGFNEKLFF. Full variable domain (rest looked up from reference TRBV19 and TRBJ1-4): DGGITQSPKYLFRKEGQNVTLSCEQNLNHDAMYWYRQDPGQGLRLIYYSQIVNDFQKGDIAEGYSVSREKKESFPLTVTSAQKNPTAFYLCASSIPGFNEKLFFGSGTQLSVL.

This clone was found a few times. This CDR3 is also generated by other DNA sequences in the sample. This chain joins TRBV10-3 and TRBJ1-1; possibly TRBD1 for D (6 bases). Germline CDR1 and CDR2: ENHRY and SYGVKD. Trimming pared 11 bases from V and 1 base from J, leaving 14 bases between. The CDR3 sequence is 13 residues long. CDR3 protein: CASQGQGNTEAFF. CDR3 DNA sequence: TGTGCCTCGCAGGGGCAGGGGAACACTGAAGCTTTCTTT.

CDR3 in DNA: TGTGCCAGCAGCCCACGACAGACCTATGGCTACACCTTC. Protein product: CASSPRQTYGYTF. The V gene is TRBV11-2, the J gene TRBJ1-2; a possible D gene is TRBD1 (5 bases). Trimming removed 5 bases at V and 4 bases at J, with 11 bases between. CDR3 size: 13 residues. The germline gives CDR1 SGHAT, CDR2 FQNNGV. Full variable domain (remainder filled in from reference TRBV11-2 and TRBJ1-2): EAGVAQSPRYKIIEKRQSVAFWCNPISGHATLYWYQQILGQGPKLLIQFQNNGVVDDSQLPKDRFSAERLKGVDSTLKIQPAKLEDSAVYLCASSPRQTYGYTFGSGTRLTVV.

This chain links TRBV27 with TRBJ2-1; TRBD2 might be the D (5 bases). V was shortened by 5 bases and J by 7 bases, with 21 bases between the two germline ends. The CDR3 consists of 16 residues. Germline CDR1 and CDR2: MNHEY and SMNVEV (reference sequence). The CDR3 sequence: CASSAPPPGVSNEQFF. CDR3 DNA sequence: TGTGCCAGCAGTGCGCCCCCCCCCGGGGTGAGTAATGAGCAGTTCTTC.

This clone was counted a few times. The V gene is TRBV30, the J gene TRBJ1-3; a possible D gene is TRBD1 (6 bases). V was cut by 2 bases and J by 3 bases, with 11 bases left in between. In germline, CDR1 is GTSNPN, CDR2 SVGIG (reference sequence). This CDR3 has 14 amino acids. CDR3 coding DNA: TGTGCCTGGAGTCAGACAGGTCTTGGAAACACCATATATTTT. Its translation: CAWSQTGLGNTIYF.

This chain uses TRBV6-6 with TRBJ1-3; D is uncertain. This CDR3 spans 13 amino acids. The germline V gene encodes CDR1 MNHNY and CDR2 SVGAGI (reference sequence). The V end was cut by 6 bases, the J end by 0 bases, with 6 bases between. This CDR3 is CASRVSSGNTIYF. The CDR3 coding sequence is TGTGCCAGCAGGGTGAGCTCTGGAAACACCATATATTTT.

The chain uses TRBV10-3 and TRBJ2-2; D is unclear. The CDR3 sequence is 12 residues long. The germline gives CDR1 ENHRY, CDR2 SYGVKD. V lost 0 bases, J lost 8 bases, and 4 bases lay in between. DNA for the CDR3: TGTGCCATCAGTGAGTCCGCGGGGGAGCTGTTTTTT. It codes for CAISESAGELFF.

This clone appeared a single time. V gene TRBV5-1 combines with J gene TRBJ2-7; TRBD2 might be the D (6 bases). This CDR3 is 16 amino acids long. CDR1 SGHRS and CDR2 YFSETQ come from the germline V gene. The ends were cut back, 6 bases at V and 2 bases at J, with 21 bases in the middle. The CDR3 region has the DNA TGCGCCAGCAACCCCGGTCCACCGGGGAGGCCCTACGAGCAGTACTTC. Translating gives CASNPGPPGRPYEQYF. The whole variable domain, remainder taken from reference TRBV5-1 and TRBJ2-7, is KAGVTQTPRYLIKTRGQQVTLSCSPISGHRSVSWYQQTPGQGLQFLFEYFSETQRNKGNFPGRFSGRQFSNSRSEMNVSTLELGDSALYLCASNPGPPGRPYEQYFGPGTRLTVT.

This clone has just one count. Here the CDR3 DNA reads TGTGCCAGCATGAGGCAGGGCTATCAGCCCCAGCATTTT. The encoded protein is CASMRQGYQPQHF. The chain carries TRBV2 and TRBJ1-5, with a possible D match to TRBD1 (5 bases). Germline V gives CDR1 SNHLY, CDR2 FYNNEI. V lost 7 bases to trimming and J lost 5 bases, with 12 bases between them. CDR3 length: 13 amino acids.

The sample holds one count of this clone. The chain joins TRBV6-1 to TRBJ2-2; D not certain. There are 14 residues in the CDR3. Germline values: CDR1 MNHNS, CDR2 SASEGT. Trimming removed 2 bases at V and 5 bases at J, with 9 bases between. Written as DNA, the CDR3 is TGTGCCAGCAGTGAACAGGCATGGACCGGGGAGCTGTTTTTT. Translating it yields CASSEQAWTGELFF.

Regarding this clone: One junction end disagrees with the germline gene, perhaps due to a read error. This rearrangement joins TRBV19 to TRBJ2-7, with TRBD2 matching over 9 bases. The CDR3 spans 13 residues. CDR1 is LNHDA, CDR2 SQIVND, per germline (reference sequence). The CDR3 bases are TGTGCCAGCAGTAGCGGGAGTTCGTACGAGCAGTACTTC. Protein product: CASSSGSSYEQYF.

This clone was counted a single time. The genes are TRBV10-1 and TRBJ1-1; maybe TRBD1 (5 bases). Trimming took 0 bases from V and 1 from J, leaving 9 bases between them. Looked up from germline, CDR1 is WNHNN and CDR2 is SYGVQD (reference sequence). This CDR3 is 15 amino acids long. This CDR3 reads CASSESGGPNTEAFF. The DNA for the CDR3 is TGCGCCAGCAGTGAGTCCGGGGGACCGAACACTGAAGCTTTCTTT.

The CDR3 protein is CASSLTSGRALAKNIQYF. The CDR3 DNA reads as TGTGCCAGCAGCCTTACTAGCGGGAGGGCCTTAGCCAAAAACATTCAGTACTTC. The J gene is TRBJ2-4, the V gene TRBV28, with 13 positions matching TRBD2. Losses at the gene ends were 6 bases for V and 0 bases for J; bases not matched to a gene: 8. Germline-derived CDR1 and CDR2 are MDHEN and SYDVKM. The CDR3 is 18 residues long.

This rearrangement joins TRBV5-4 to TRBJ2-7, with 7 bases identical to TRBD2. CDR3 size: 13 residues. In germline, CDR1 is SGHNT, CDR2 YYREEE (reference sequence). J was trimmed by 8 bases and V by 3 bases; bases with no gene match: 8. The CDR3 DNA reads TGTGCCAGCAGCTCCCCCGGGACTAATCAGCAGTACTTC. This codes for CASSSPGTNQQYF.

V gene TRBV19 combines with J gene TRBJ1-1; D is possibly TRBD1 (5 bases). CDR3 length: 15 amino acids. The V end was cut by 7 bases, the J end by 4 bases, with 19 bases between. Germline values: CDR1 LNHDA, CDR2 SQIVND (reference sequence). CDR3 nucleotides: TGTGCCAGTAAGGTAAACCCCGACAGTGGCACTGAAGCTTTCTTT. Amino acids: CASKVNPDSGTEAFF.

The CDR3, as DNA: TGCAGCGTCCCGAAAAGGGGACAGGGGACAGATACGCAGTATTTT. It translates to CSVPKRGQGTDTQYF. The chain links TRBV29-1 to TRBJ2-3, with 10 bases matching TRBD1. CDR3 length: 15 amino acids. Germline V gives CDR1 SQVTM, CDR2 ANQGSEA. Trimming cost V 6 bases and J 3 bases; bases outside gene matches: 9.

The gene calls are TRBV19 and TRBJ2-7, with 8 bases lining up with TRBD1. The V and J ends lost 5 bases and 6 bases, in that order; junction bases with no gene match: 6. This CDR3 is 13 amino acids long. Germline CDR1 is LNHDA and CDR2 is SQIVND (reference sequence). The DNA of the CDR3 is TGTGCCAGTAGTCCCCGGACAGGGTTCGAGCAGTACTTC. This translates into CASSPRTGFEQYF. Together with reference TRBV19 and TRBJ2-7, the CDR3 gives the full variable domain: DGGITQSPKYLFRKEGQNVTLSCEQNLNHDAMYWYRQDPGQGLRLIYYSQIVNDFQKGDIAEGYSVSREKKESFPLTVTSAQKNPTAFYLCASSPRTGFEQYFGPGTRLTVT.

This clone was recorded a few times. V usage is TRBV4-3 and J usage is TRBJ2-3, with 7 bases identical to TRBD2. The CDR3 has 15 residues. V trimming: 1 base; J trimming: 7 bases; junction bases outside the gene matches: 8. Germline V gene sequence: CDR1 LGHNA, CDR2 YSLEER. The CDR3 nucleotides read TGCGCCAGCAGCCAAGCCTTAAGCGGGGTTTATACGCAGTATTTT. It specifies CASSQALSGVYTQYF.

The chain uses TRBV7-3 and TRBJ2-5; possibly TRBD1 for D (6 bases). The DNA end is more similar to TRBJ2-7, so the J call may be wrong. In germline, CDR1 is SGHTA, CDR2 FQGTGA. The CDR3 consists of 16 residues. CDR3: CASSSLDSLSSYEQYF. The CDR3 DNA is TGTGCCAGCAGCTCCCTGGACAGCCTTAGCTCCTACGAGCAGTACTTC.